Following are 6 T cell receptor beta chains from one sample sequenced in a study of metastatic and nonmetastatic thyroid tumors. Each patient came to thyroid surgery without any prior treatment (of any kind). TCRdb re-called clones via MiXCR from the PCR reads. The table has roughly 30,000 clones, 18% seen once. The sample was blood. These receptors originate from a female donor with papillary thyroid cancer or a benign thyroid nodule (not recorded which). Some clones in this sample may be carry-over from other donors' samples.

The J gene is TRBJ2-5, the V gene TRBV5-1; the match to TRBD2 covers 8 bases. Looked up from germline, CDR1 is SGHRS and CDR2 is YFSETQ. The CDR3 sequence is 15 residues long. V lost 3 bases, J lost 0 bases, and 4 bases stayed unmatched. CDR3 protein: CASSSSGGYQETQYF. The CDR3 nucleotides are TGCGCCAGCAGCTCCAGCGGGGGCTACCAAGAGACCCAGTACTTC.

In this sample, this clone turned up many times. The chain has TRBV7-3 and TRBJ2-1, with D possibly being TRBD1 or TRBD2 (5 bases each). The V and J ends lost 3 bases and 5 bases respectively, with 8 bases between them. Germline loops: CDR1 SGHTA, CDR2 FQGTGA. The CDR3 is 13 amino acids. CDR3: CASSFGTDNEQFF. In DNA form, the CDR3 reads TGTGCCAGCAGCTTCGGGACCGACAATGAGCAGTTCTTC.

The chain is built from TRBV7-9 and TRBJ2-7; perhaps TRBD1 as D (5 bases). Per germline, CDR1 SEHNR and CDR2 FQNEAQ (reference sequence). Trimming took off 5 bases at V and 2 bases at J, with 13 bases between the two ends. CDR3 size: 14 residues. As DNA, the CDR3 is TGTGCCAGCAGCAAACCCGGACATCCCTACGAGCAGTACTTC. As protein: CASSKPGHPYEQYF.

This clone appeared many times. The chain joins TRBV7-2 to TRBJ1-1; D call uncertain. This CDR3 contains 13 residues. Deletions cut 1 base from V and 9 bases from J, with 12 bases between. The germline V gene has CDR1 SGHTA and CDR2 FQGNSA. The CDR3 reads CASSLDDGRQAFF. DNA of the CDR3: TGTGCCAGCAGCTTAGACGACGGCAGGCAAGCTTTCTTT.

There are many counts of this clone. The chain joins TRBV12-3 or TRBV12-4 to TRBJ2-1; D unclear. This CDR3 is 13 amino acids long. Trimming left V 10 bases short and J 5 bases short, with 15 bases between. The CDR3 DNA follows: TGTGCCACCCTACCCGGTCCAGACAATGAGCAGTTCTTC. It translates to CATLPGPDNEQFF.

This clone was seen ten or more times. V and J are TRBV20-1 and TRBJ2-5, with 9 bases identical to TRBD2. V lost 5 bases, J lost 2 bases, and 21 bases stayed unmatched. The CDR3 extends over 19 amino acids. Germline values: CDR1 DFQATT, CDR2 SNEGSKA (reference sequence). As DNA, the CDR3 is TGCAGTGCTCTACGAGGGGAGCGGGGGGCCCTTTGGTTTCAAGAGACCCAGTACTTC. This sequence encodes CSALRGERGALWFQETQYF.